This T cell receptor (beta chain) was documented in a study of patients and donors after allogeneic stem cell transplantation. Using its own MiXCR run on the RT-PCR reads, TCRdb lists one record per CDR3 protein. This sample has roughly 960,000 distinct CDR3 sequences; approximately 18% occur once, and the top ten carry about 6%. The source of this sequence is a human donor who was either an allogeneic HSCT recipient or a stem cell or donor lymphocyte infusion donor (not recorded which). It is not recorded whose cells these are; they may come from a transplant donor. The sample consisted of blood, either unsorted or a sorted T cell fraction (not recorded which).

CDR3 sequence (DNA): TGTGCCAGCAGCCCCCTAGTTCGCGGGGACACTGAAGCTTTCTTT. It is translated as CASSPLVRGDTEAFF. This sequence joins TRBV13 and TRBJ1-1, with D unresolved. Germline V gene data show CDR1 as PRHDT and CDR2 as FYEKMQ (reference sequence). With 5 bases removed from V and 3 bases from J, the gap between germline ends came to 16 bases. CDR3 length: 15 residues.